The source of this T cell receptor beta chain is a study of cytomegalovirus exposure and HLA in healthy donors. This clone was picked up one time. Its antigen is as yet unknown. It was with 60 Vbeta and 13 Jbeta primers that the PCR ran. Assay used: immunoSEQ multiplex PCR; TCRdb lists only in-frame clones, some missing. The table has about 210,000 clones, 78% seen once. Study observations and caveats: Rarity marked most TCR sequences, yet some public TCRs occurred in many donors. Near-uniform donor sequencing depth was presumed by presence/absence analyses.

The CDR3 is 17 residues long. With 5 bases clipped from V and 2 bases from J, the junction kept 6 bases outside the gene matches. The germline V gene has CDR1 MNHEY and CDR2 SMNVEV (reference sequence). The chain uses TRBV27 and TRBJ2-6, with 10 bases identical to TRBD1. Sequenced input: PBMCs. The TCR was taken from a boy aged 5-17 years in good health and CMV-seronegative. CDR3 coding DNA: TGTGCCAGCAGTCCCGGACAGGGGGACCCTGGGGCCAACGTCCTGACTTTC. Its protein product is CASSPGQGDPGANVLTF.